This TCR beta chain was identified during a study of beta chain features in type 1 diabetes. About the research overall: Examination of sorted cells across all samples involved around 99 million cells. Broader study findings: Shorter templates might be favored by PCR, equally in patients and controls.

Isolated RNA was reverse transcribed in full, so expressed TCRB transcripts were sequenced. Assay used: immunoSEQ multiplex PCR; TCRdb lists only in-frame clones, some missing. The data show about 340,000 clones, 7.5% to 9% seen once. This clone has a count of ten or more. Its target is not known. The CDR3 loop spans 13 amino acids. V gave up 7 bases and J gave up 3 bases, with 13 bases separating them. Per the germline V gene, CDR1 is MDHEN and CDR2 is SYDVKM. The chain is built from TRBV28 and TRBJ2-7; possible D gene TRBD1, 5 bases. The sequence was obtained from a young woman in good health. Source material: central memory CD4+ T cells from blood. CDR3 bases: TGTGCCAGCAAAGAACCCGACAGCTACGAGCAGTACTTC. Amino acids: CASKEPDSYEQYF.